The rows below give T cell receptor beta chains drawn from one sample of a study of T cell responses to AZD1222 COVID-19 vaccine. Sequenced by immunoSEQ multiplex PCR; TCRdb stores in-frame clones only, minus some. The sample contains under 95,000 clones, about 92% of which appear only once. The input for sequencing was peripheral blood, taken on day 0 of AZD1222 vaccination. The receptors derive from an adult in good health. CDR3s include the opening cysteine and the closing phenylalanine or tryptophan. Fields, in order: clone size, V gene, D gene, J gene, CDR3 protein, CDR3 DNA. A D gene is named only where the DNA matches it firmly. Clone size is stated in some rows and not others, as once, few, many or a class when expanded.

clone_size: .; v_call: TRBV19; d_call: .; j_call: TRBJ1-1; cdr3_aa: CASKLVPNTEAFF; cdr3_nt: TGTGCCAGTAAACTGGTTCCGAACACTGAAGCTTTCTTT
clone_size: .; v_call: TRBV10-2; d_call: .; j_call: TRBJ1-1; cdr3_aa: CASGDRLNTEAFF; cdr3_nt: TGCGCCAGCGGAGACAGGTTGAACACTGAAGCTTTCTTT
clone_size: .; v_call: TRBV6-5; d_call: TRBD2; j_call: TRBJ2-7; cdr3_aa: CASSSLPSGSPEQYF; cdr3_nt: TGTGCCAGCAGCTCCCTCCCTAGCGGGAGTCCCGAGCAGTACTTC
clone_size: .; v_call: TRBV19; d_call: .; j_call: TRBJ2-7; cdr3_aa: CATGDSPTQKQYF; cdr3_nt: TGTGCCACGGGGGACAGCCCTACCCAAAAGCAGTACTTC
clone_size: .; v_call: TRBV28; d_call: .; j_call: TRBJ1-6; cdr3_aa: CASSFIGGLSSYNSPLHF; cdr3_nt: TGTGCCAGCAGTTTTATTGGCGGGTTGAGCTCCTATAATTCACCCCTCCACTTT
clone_size: .; v_call: TRBV19; d_call: .; j_call: TRBJ2-3; cdr3_aa: CASSIGQGTDTQYF; cdr3_nt: TGTGCCAGTAGTATAGGGCAGGGGACAGATACGCAGTATTTT
clone_size: .; v_call: TRBV6-5; d_call: TRBD1; j_call: TRBJ1-1; cdr3_aa: CASSYSGQTNTEAFF; cdr3_nt: TGTGCCAGCAGTTACTCGGGACAGACGAACACTGAAGCTTTCTTT
clone_size: .; v_call: TRBV28; d_call: .; j_call: TRBJ1-2; cdr3_aa: CASSGVYGYGYTF; cdr3_nt: TGTGCCAGCAGTGGGGTCTATGGCTATGGCTACACCTTC
clone_size: few; v_call: TRBV6-5; d_call: TRBD1; j_call: TRBJ1-5; cdr3_aa: CASRPQGAVLKPQHF; cdr3_nt: TGTGCCAGCAGGCCACAGGGGGCTGTATTGAAGCCCCAGCATTTT
clone_size: once; v_call: TRBV7-9; d_call: .; j_call: TRBJ2-1; cdr3_aa: CASSSRPNNEQFF; cdr3_nt: TGTGCCAGCAGCTCCAGACCCAACAATGAGCAGTTCTTC
clone_size: .; v_call: TRBV6-5; d_call: .; j_call: TRBJ2-5; cdr3_aa: CASIPIPGGETQYF; cdr3_nt: TGTGCCAGCATCCCAATACCCGGAGGGGAGACCCAGTACTTC
clone_size: .; v_call: TRBV28; d_call: TRBD1; j_call: TRBJ2-7; cdr3_aa: CASSSGGIIYEQYF; cdr3_nt: TGTGCCAGCAGTTCAGGGGGAATAATTTACGAGCAGTACTTC
clone_size: .; v_call: TRBV5-1; d_call: .; j_call: TRBJ2-7; cdr3_aa: CASSLGQGNLYEQYF; cdr3_nt: TGCGCCAGCAGCTTGGGGCAGGGAAACCTGTACGAGCAGTACTTC
clone_size: .; v_call: TRBV19; d_call: TRBD1; j_call: TRBJ2-2; cdr3_aa: CASRDRRTGELFF; cdr3_nt: TGTGCCAGTCGGGACAGGAGGACCGGGGAGCTGTTTTTT
clone_size: .; v_call: TRBV7-2; d_call: TRBD1; j_call: TRBJ1-1; cdr3_aa: CASSLGQGGYTEAFF; cdr3_nt: TGTGCCAGCAGCCTGGGACAGGGAGGGTACACTGAAGCTTTCTTT
clone_size: .; v_call: TRBV6-5; d_call: .; j_call: TRBJ1-1; cdr3_aa: CASGVTEAFF; cdr3_nt: TGTGCGTCCGGCGTCACTGAAGCTTTCTTT
clone_size: .; v_call: TRBV5-1; d_call: .; j_call: TRBJ2-5; cdr3_aa: CASSLGQETQYF; cdr3_nt: TGCGCCAGCAGCTTGGGGCAAGAGACCCAGTACTTC
clone_size: .; v_call: TRBV6-1; d_call: .; j_call: TRBJ2-3; cdr3_aa: CASSEDAGLWQDTQYF; cdr3_nt: TGTGCCAGCAGTGAAGACGCGGGGTTGTGGCAAGATACGCAGTATTTT
clone_size: .; v_call: TRBV27; d_call: TRBD1; j_call: TRBJ2-7; cdr3_aa: CASSLSGTGGEQYF; cdr3_nt: TGTGCCAGCAGTTTATCAGGGACAGGAGGCGAGCAGTACTTC
clone_size: .; v_call: TRBV4-1; d_call: .; j_call: TRBJ2-7; cdr3_aa: CASSQAGQGFYEQYF; cdr3_nt: TGCGCCAGCAGCCAAGCGGGGCAGGGGTTCTACGAGCAGTACTTC
clone_size: .; v_call: TRBV28; d_call: .; j_call: TRBJ2-2; cdr3_aa: CASSSRPPRPGELFF; cdr3_nt: TGTGCCAGCAGTTCCCGGCCGCCCAGGCCCGGGGAGCTGTTTTTT
clone_size: .; v_call: TRBV27; d_call: TRBD1; j_call: TRBJ2-3; cdr3_aa: CASSSNWHHDRAYTDTQYF; cdr3_nt: TGTGCCAGCAGTTCGAACTGGCATCATGACAGGGCCTACACAGATACGCAGTATTTT
clone_size: once; v_call: TRBV28; d_call: TRBD2; j_call: TRBJ2-2; cdr3_aa: CASRSLAVFTGELFF; cdr3_nt: TGTGCCAGCAGGTCCCTAGCGGTCTTCACCGGGGAGCTGTTTTTT